Sequencing of this TCR beta chain was carried out in a study of early T cells in non-severe SARS-CoV-2 infection. In the study overall: Alpha and beta chains were unpaired, from unsorted whole-blood bulk RNA. Findings and caveats of the study: Private and CD4 specificities were missed by VDJdb matching, which favored anti-spike CD8 responses.

Attachment of unique molecular identifiers to individual cDNA molecules was performed. TCRdb processed the 5' RACE reads anew with MiXCR; each CDR3 protein has one entry. The sample includes about 81,000 distinct CDR3 sequences, over 5% of them seen just once. This clonotype was counted many times. Its antigen is unidentified. Sequences were obtained from whole blood. The clonotype comes from an adult who was a healthcare worker with PCR-confirmed SARS-CoV-2 infection or an uninfected control (not recorded which).

This chain's CDR3 is CASSPDWTGEQFF. CDR3 DNA: TGTGCCAGCAGCCCCGACTGGACGGGTGAGCAGTTCTTC. The V gene is TRBV5-5, the J gene TRBJ2-1; D is undetermined. There are 13 residues in the CDR3. V shed 4 bases and J shed 9 bases, with 14 bases lying between them. Looked up from germline, CDR1 is SGHKS and CDR2 is YYEKEE (reference sequence).